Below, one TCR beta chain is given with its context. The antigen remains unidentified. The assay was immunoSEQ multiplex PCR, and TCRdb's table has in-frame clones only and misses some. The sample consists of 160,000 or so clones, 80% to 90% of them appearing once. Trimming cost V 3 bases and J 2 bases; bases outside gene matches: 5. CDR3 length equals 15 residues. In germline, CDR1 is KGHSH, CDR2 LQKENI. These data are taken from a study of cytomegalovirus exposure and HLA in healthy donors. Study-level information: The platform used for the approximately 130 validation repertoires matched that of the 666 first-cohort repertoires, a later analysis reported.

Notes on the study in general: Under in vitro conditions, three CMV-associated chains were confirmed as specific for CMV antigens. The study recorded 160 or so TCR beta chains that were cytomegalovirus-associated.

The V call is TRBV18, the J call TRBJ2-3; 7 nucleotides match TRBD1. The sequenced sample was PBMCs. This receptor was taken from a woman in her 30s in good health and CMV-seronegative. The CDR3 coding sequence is TGTGCCAGCTCACCCGGGACAGCTATCACAGATACGCAGTATTTT. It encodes CASSPGTAITDTQYF.